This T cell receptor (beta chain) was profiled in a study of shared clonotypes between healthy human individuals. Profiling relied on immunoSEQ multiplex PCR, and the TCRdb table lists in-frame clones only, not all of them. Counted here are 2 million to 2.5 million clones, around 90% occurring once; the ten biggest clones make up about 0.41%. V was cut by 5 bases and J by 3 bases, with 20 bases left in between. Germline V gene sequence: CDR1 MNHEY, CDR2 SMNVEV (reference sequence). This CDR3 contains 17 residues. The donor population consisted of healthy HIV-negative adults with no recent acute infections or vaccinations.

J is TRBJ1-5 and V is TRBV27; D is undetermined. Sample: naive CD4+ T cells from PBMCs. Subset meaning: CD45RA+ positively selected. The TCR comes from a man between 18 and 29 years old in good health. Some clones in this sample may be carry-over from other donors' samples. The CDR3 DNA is TGTGCCAGCAGTCCGAGGTGGGGTAGTTCGTCCAATCAGCCCCAGCATTTT. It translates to CASSPRWGSSSNQPQHF.